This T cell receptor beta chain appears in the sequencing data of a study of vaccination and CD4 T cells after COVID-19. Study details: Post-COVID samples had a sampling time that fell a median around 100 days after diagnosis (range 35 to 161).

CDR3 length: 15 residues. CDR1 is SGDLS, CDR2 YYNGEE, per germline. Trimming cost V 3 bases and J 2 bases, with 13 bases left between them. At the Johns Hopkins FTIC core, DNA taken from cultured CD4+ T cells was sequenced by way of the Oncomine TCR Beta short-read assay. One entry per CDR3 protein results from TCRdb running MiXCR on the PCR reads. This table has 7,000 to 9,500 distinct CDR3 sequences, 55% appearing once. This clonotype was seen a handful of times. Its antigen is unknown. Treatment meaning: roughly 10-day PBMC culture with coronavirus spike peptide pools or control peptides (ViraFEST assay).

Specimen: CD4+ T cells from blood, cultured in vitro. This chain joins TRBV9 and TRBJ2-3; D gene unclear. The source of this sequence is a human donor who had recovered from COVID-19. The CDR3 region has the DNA TGTGCCAGCAGCGAACGTCCCGTCTCCACAGATACGCAGTATTTT. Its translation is CASSERPVSTDTQYF.